One and the same sample provided the 24 T cell receptor beta chains below, sequenced in a study of T-cell reconstitution after alpha-beta-depleted transplantation in children. The library targeted TCRbeta and was prepared with unique molecular identifiers. TCRdb reanalysed the PCR reads using MiXCR and keeps one entry per CDR3 protein. The sample holds 500,000 to 600,000 distinct CDR3 sequences, approximately 20% seen once. The source material was PBMCs from the stem cell graft donor, sampled from the stem cell graft. These TCRs come from a human donor who donated a stem cell graft to a child with acute lymphoblastic leukemia.

This clonotype has more than one count but fewer than ten. The V and J genes are TRBV5-1 and TRBJ2-1, with D possibly being TRBD1 or TRBD2 (7 bases each). Germline CDR1 reads SGHRS; CDR2 reads YFSETQ. The CDR3 has 16 residues. The V end was cut by 4 bases, the J end by 6 bases, with 20 bases between. The CDR3 DNA reads as TGCGCCAGCAGCACGGGGGGCGGTCCAGGGGGCAATGAGCAGTTCTTC. This sequence encodes CASSTGGGPGGNEQFF.

This clonotype turned up a few times. CDR3 sequence: CASSLRLAGGQTQYF. The CDR3 coding sequence is TGCGCCAGCAGCTTACGACTAGCGGGAGGTCAGACCCAGTACTTC. The genes are TRBV5-1 and TRBJ2-5, with 13 bases that match TRBD2. CDR3 length equals 15 residues. CDR1 and CDR2 (germline): SGHRS, YFSETQ. Trimming took 2 bases from V and 6 from J; bases not matched to a gene: 4.

This clonotype has a count of ten or more. The CDR3 DNA reads as TGTGCCAGCAGTGAAGTAGGGGCGCCCCGTGAAAAACTGTTTTTT. This translates into CASSEVGAPREKLFF. This chain connects TRBV2 to TRBJ1-4, with a tentative D call TRBD1 (5 bases). Germline V lookup: CDR1 SNHLY, CDR2 FYNNEI. Trimming pared 1 base from V and 7 bases from J, leaving 13 bases between. This CDR3 comprises 15 residues.

This chain joins TRBV5-1 and TRBJ2-2; 8 positions agree with TRBD1. Germline trimming cut 1 base from V and 2 bases from J; bases unmatched to any gene: 7. The CDR3 consists of 17 residues. Germline CDR1 is SGHRS and CDR2 is YFSETQ. The CDR3 DNA sequence: TGCGCCAGCAGCTTGAGGGGTACAGGGGGAAACACCGGGGAGCTGTTTTTT. It translates to CASSLRGTGGNTGELFF.

V gene TRBV7-9 combines with J gene TRBJ1-1; no definite D call. V was cut by 5 bases and J by 3 bases, with 16 bases left in between. The CDR3 is made up of 15 amino acids. Per germline, CDR1 SEHNR and CDR2 FQNEAQ (reference sequence). This CDR3 reads CASSGLKPWDTEAFF. CDR3 DNA sequence: TGTGCCAGCAGCGGCCTGAAGCCCTGGGACACTGAAGCTTTCTTT.

This rearrangement joins TRBV7-9 to TRBJ2-2, with D tentatively TRBD2 (5 bases). Trimming took 2 bases from V and 0 from J, leaving 13 bases between them. Germline values: CDR1 SEHNR, CDR2 FQNEAQ (reference sequence). The CDR3 extends over 17 amino acids. In DNA, the CDR3 is TGTGCCAGCAGCTTAAGAGAGTCCGGGACGAACACCGGGGAGCTGTTTTTT. Protein sequence: CASSLRESGTNTGELFF.

This clonotype was seen more than once but under ten times. The chain joins TRBV13 to TRBJ1-5; tentatively, D is TRBD1 (6 bases). Germline lookup yields CDR1 PRHDT and CDR2 FYEKMQ (reference sequence). Trimming left V 4 bases short and J 3 bases short, with 13 bases between. The CDR3 consists of 15 residues. This CDR3 is CASSSGGGHNQPQHF. CDR3 bases: TGTGCCAGCAGCTCTGGAGGGGGTCACAATCAGCCCCAGCATTTT.

CDR3 protein: CASSQGTGAVQPQHF. For the CDR3, the DNA is TGCGCCAGCAGCCAAGGGACAGGGGCGGTTCAGCCCCAGCATTTT. J is TRBJ1-5 and V is TRBV4-1; 9 bases are shared with TRBD1. J lost 6 bases, V lost 1 base, and 4 bases had no gene match. CDR3 size: 15 residues. Germline loops: CDR1 MGHRA, CDR2 YSYEKL.

In this sample, this clonotype turned up a few times. The chain recombines TRBV4-1 with TRBJ2-7, with D perhaps given as TRBD1 or TRBD2 (6 bases each). The CDR3 has 16 amino acids. The germline V gene encodes CDR1 MGHRA and CDR2 YSYEKL. V was pared by 4 bases and J by 6 bases, with 22 bases between. The CDR3 here is CASSPLLGGLSIEQYF. CDR3 bases: TGCGCCAGCAGCCCACTACTAGGGGGACTTTCTATCGAGCAGTACTTC.

This clonotype was counted only a few times. The chain carries TRBV6-5 and TRBJ1-4; the D is unclear. Germline V lookup: CDR1 MNHEY, CDR2 SVGAGI. Trimming shortened V by 6 bases and J by 7 bases, and 15 bases separated the two germline ends. CDR3 length: 14 amino acids. DNA for the CDR3: TGTGCCAGCAGCTTCGGGAAGCAGACTGAAAAACTGTTTTTT. Residues: CASSFGKQTEKLFF.

V is TRBV5-1 and J is TRBJ2-1, with TRBD2 as a possible D gene (6 bases). CDR3 length equals 15 residues. The V gene lost 4 bases and the J gene lost 4 bases, with 15 bases spanning the gap. Germline CDR1 and CDR2: SGHRS and YFSETQ. CDR3 in amino acids: CASSGRDWKYNEQFF. CDR3 coding DNA: TGCGCCAGCAGCGGGCGGGACTGGAAGTACAATGAGCAGTTCTTC.

This clonotype has a count of ten or more. The CDR3 sequence: CASSTTVNTEAFF. As DNA, the CDR3 is TGTGCCAGTAGTACGACAGTGAACACTGAAGCTTTCTTT. This chain joins TRBV19 and TRBJ1-1; TRBD1 might be the D (5 bases). Germline assignment: CDR1 LNHDA and CDR2 SQIVND (reference sequence). V lost 4 bases to trimming and J lost 0 bases, with 6 bases between them. This CDR3 comprises 13 residues.

This clonotype was found a few times. The chain carries TRBV9 and TRBJ2-3; TRBD2 might be the D (6 bases). V lost 2 bases and J lost 5, with 12 bases in between. The CDR3 extends over 14 amino acids. The germline CDR1 and CDR2 sequences are SGDLS and YYNGEE. The CDR3 DNA is TGTGCCAGCAGCGTCGGAGGGGTTGAAGATACGCAGTATTTT. Its translation: CASSVGGVEDTQYF.

The chain has TRBV4-1 and TRBJ2-7; 10 bases fit TRBD2. Germline V gene lookup returns CDR1 MGHRA and CDR2 YSYEKL. There are 16 residues in the CDR3. V lost 2 bases and J lost 5; bases outside the gene matches: 9. CDR3 nucleotides: TGCGCCAGCAGCCAATTCGGGGGACTAGCGCTTGACGAGCAGTACTTC. Encoded protein: CASSQFGGLALDEQYF.

This chain connects TRBV27 to TRBJ2-3, with 10 bases lining up with TRBD2. J lost 1 base, V lost 5 bases, and 18 bases had no gene match. There are 20 residues in the CDR3. Per the germline V gene, CDR1 is MNHEY and CDR2 is SMNVEV (reference sequence). CDR3 sequence reads: CASSPRPGLAETSGTDTQYF. In DNA, the CDR3 is TGTGCCAGCAGTCCCCGGCCTGGACTAGCGGAGACGTCCGGCACAGATACGCAGTATTTT.

The chain employs TRBV5-1 and TRBJ2-3, with 9 bases identical to TRBD2. Germline-derived CDR1 and CDR2 are SGHRS and YFSETQ. The V segment lost 3 bases and the J segment 3 bases; nucleotides outside the gene matches: 5. CDR3 length: 15 residues. CDR3 protein: CASSSPSGITDTQYF. CDR3 bases: TGCGCCAGCAGCTCGCCTAGCGGGATAACAGATACGCAGTATTTT.

The rearrangement uses TRBV4-1 and TRBJ2-1; 13 bases align to TRBD2. Germline V gives CDR1 MGHRA, CDR2 YSYEKL. Trimming cost V 1 base and J 5 bases; bases outside gene matches: 11. The CDR3 is made up of 19 amino acids. The CDR3 sequence is CASSQVTSGRVTGDNEQFF. The DNA for the CDR3 is TGCGCCAGCAGCCAAGTCACTAGCGGGAGGGTGACGGGTGACAATGAGCAGTTCTTC.

CDR3 amino acids: CSALSGSALDEQFF. CDR3 nucleotide sequence: TGCAGTGCCCTTAGCGGGAGCGCTTTAGACGAGCAGTTCTTC. The chain uses TRBV20-1 and TRBJ2-1; 9 bases line up with TRBD2. Germline V CDR1 and CDR2: DFQATT, SNEGSKA (reference sequence). The CDR3 loop spans 14 amino acids. V was pared by 6 bases and J by 10 bases, with 13 bases of the junction left unmatched.

This clonotype was seen only a few times. This chain connects TRBV20-1 to TRBJ2-1, with 7 bases lining up with TRBD2. The V and J ends lost 2 bases and 5 bases, in that order; junction bases with no gene match: 9. This CDR3 comprises 15 residues. The germline CDR1 and CDR2 sequences are DFQATT and SNEGSKA (reference sequence). DNA of the CDR3: TGCAGTGCTAGACCGGGGGGACTAATCCACAATGAGCAGTTCTTC. As protein: CSARPGGLIHNEQFF.

This clonotype was counted at least ten times. The V gene is TRBV5-1, the J gene TRBJ1-2; D possibly corresponds to TRBD1 (5 bases). Between the trimmed V and J ends, which lost 0 bases and 13 bases, there was a span of 19 bases. This CDR3 comprises 14 residues. Germline CDR1 and CDR2: SGHRS and YFSETQ. The CDR3 DNA sequence: TGCGCCAGCAGCTTGGACCTAAGGGACTCATTGCCCACCTTC. Translation gives CASSLDLRDSLPTF. Variable domain in full (rest from reference TRBV5-1 and TRBJ1-2): KAGVTQTPRYLIKTRGQQVTLSCSPISGHRSVSWYQQTPGQGLQFLFEYFSETQRNKGNFPGRFSGRQFSNSRSEMNVSTLELGDSALYLCASSLDLRDSLPTFGSGTRLTVV.

This clonotype was recorded a few times. The gene calls are TRBV20-1 and TRBJ1-2, with TRBD1 as a possible D gene (5 bases). Trimming left V 6 bases short and J 2 bases short, with 13 bases between. The CDR3 loop spans 13 amino acids. CDR1 DFQATT and CDR2 SNEGSKA come from the germline V gene (reference sequence). CDR3 nucleotide sequence: TGCAGTGCCCGAGGGGCCCAGAACTATGGCTACACCTTC. It translates to CSARGAQNYGYTF.

This clonotype occurred a few times. The rearrangement links TRBV6-5 to TRBJ1-3, with D tentatively TRBD1 (5 bases). Germline V gives CDR1 MNHEY, CDR2 SVGAGI. The CDR3 runs 16 residues. Trimming left V 0 bases short and J 7 bases short, with 16 bases between. CDR3 residues: CASSYSARPGFNTIYF. CDR3 sequence (DNA): TGTGCCAGCAGTTACTCGGCCCGGCCAGGGTTCAACACCATATATTTT.

In its sample, this clonotype was seen a few times. The gene calls are TRBV2 and TRBJ2-1, with a possible D match to TRBD1 (6 bases). Germline-derived CDR1 and CDR2 are SNHLY and FYNNEI. The CDR3 sequence is 13 residues long. V gave up 6 bases and J gave up 6 bases, with 12 bases separating them. In DNA form, the CDR3 reads TGTGCCAGCAGGGGGGCCCTGAGCAATGAGCAGTTCTTC. Protein: CASRGALSNEQFF.

This clonotype came up a few times. The chain is built from TRBV14 and TRBJ1-1; D unresolved. Germline lookup yields CDR1 SGHDN and CDR2 FVKESK. V was shortened by 4 bases and J by 1 base, with 16 bases between the two germline ends. This CDR3 comprises 16 residues. CDR3 DNA sequence: TGTGCCAGCAGCCTACAGTTTCCAACACGGAACACTGAAGCTTTCTTT. Amino acid sequence: CASSLQFPTRNTEAFF.